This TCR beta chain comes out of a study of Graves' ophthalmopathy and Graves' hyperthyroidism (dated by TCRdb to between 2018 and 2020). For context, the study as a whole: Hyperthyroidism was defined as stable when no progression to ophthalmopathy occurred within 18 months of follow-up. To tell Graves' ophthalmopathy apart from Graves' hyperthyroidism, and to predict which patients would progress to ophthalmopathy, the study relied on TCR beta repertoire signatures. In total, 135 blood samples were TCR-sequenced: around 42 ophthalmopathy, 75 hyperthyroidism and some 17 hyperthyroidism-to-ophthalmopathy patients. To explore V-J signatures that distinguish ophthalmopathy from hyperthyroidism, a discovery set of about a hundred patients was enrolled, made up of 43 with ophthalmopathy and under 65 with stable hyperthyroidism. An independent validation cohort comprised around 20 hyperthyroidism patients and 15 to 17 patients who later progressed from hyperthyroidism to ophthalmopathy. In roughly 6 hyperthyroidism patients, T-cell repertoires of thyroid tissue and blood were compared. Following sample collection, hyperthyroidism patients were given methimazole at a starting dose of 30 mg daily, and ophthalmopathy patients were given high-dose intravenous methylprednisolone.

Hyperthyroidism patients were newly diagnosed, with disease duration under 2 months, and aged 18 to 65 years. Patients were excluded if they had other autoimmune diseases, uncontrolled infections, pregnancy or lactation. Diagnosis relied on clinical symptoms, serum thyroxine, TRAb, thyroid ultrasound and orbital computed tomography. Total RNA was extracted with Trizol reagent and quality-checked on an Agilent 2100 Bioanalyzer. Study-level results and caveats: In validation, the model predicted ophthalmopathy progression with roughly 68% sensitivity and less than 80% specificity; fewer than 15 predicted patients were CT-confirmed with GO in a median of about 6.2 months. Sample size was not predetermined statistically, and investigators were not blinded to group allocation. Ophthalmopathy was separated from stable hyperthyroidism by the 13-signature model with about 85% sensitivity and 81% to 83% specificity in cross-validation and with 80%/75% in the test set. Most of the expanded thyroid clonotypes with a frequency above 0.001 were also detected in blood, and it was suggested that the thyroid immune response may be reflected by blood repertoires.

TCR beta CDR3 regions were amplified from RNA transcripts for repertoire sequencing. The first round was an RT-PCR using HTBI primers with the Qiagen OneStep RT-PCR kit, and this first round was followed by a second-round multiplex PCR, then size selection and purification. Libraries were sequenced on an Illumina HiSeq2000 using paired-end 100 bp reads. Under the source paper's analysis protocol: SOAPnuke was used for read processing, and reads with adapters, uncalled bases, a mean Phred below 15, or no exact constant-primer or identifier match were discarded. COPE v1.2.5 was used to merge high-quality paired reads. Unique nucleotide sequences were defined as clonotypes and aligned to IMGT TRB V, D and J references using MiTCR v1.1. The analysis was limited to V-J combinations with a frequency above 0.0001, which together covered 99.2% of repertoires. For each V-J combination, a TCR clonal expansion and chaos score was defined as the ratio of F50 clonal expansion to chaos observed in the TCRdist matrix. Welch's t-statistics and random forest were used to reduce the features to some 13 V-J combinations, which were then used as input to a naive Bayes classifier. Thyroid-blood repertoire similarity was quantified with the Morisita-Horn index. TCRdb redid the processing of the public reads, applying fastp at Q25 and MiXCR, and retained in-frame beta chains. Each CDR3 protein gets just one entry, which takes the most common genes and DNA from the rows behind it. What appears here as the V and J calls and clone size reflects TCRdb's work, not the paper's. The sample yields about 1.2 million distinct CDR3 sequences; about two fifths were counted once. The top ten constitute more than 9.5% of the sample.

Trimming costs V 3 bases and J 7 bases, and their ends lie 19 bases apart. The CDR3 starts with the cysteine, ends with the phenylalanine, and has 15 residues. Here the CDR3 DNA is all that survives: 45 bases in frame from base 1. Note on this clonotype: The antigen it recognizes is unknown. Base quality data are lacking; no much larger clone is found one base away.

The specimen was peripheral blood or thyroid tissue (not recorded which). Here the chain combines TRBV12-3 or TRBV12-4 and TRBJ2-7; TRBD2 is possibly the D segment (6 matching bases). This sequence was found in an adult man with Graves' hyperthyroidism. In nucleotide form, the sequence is TGTGCCAGCAGTTTTACTAGCCGAGAGGGTTGGGAGCAGTACTTC. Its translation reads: CASSFTSREGWEQYF.